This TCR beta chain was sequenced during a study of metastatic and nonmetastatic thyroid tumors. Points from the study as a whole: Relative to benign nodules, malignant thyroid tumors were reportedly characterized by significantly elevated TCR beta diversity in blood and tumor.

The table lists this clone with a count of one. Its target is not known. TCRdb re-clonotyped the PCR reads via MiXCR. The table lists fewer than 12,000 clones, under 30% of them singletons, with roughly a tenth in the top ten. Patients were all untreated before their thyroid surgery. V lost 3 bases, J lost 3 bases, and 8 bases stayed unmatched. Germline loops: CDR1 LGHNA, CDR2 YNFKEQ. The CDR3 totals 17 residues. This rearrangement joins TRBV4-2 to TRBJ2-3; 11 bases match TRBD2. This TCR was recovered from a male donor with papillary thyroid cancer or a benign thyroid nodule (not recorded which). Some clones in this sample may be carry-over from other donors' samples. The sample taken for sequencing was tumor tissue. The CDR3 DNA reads TGTGCCAGCAGCCAGCGACTAGCGGGAATTGGGACAGATACGCAGTATTTT. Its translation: CASSQRLAGIGTDTQYF.